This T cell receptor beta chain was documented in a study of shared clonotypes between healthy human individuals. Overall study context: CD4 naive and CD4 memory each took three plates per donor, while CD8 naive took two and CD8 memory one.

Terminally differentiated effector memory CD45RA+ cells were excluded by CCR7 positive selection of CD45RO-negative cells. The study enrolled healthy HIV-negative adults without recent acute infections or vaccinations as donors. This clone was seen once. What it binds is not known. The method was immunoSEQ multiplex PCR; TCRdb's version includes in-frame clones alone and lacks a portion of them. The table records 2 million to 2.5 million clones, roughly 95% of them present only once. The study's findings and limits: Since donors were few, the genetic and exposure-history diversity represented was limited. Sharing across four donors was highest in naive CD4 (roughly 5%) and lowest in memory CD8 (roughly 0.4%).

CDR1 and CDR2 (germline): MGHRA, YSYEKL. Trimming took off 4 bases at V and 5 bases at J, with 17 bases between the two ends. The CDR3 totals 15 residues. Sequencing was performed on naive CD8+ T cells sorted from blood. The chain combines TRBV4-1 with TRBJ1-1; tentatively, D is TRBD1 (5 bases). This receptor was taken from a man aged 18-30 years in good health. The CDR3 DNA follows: TGCGCCAGCAGCCCCCGGACACTCAAGGGGACTGAAGCTTTCTTT. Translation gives CASSPRTLKGTEAFF.